This T cell receptor (beta chain) was identified during a study of human T cells and chemical hapten exposure. Turning to the study itself: Per-sample variation in TCR yield stemmed mainly from small pooled library volume differences. Overall study findings and caveats: Expanded TCRs produced significantly more large CDR3 similarity clusters than controls did. The donor cohort had alopecia, so its immune response may not match that of healthy people.

The time point is: patch test 1, 2 weeks after DPC sensitization. The treatment is: therapeutic diphenylcyclopropenone sensitization with weekly scalp DPC. Germline V gives CDR1 SGHRS, CDR2 YFSETQ. Trimming removed 0 bases at V and 0 bases at J, with 8 bases between. This CDR3 contains 15 residues. In the original processing: From approximately 20,000 to 700,000 TCRs were found per sample, with a median of around 96,000. Each CDR3 protein is one row after TCRdb ran MiXCR on the RACE reads. TCRdb's processing, not the authors', yielded these V and J calls. This table has some 170,000 distinct CDR3 sequences, approximately 20% appearing once. As to this clonotype: Its specificity is unknown.

Sequencing used whole blood, obtained in connection with sensitization to the hapten diphenylcyclopropenone (DPC). The TCR was taken from a woman in her forties or fifties with alopecia areata. Some clones in this sample may be carry-over from other donors' samples. V gene TRBV5-1 combines with J gene TRBJ2-3, with D perhaps matching TRBD1 (5 bases). The DNA of the CDR3 is TGCGCCAGCAGCTTGGAGGCAGGGAGCACAGATACGCAGTATTTT. It codes for CASSLEAGSTDTQYF.